The clone carrying this TCR beta chain has a count of ten or more. The antigen is not known. This sample stems from a study of regulatory T cells in long-lasting Graves disease. The TCR beta library used iRepertoire HTBI primers with Arm-PCR amplification of CDR3. Each CDR3 protein gets one entry after TCRdb re-called the multiplex PCR reads with MiXCR. The table includes a few hundred thousand distinct CDR3 sequences, around 15% detected once. The length of the CDR3 is 15 residues. CDR1 and CDR2 (germline): MDHEN, SYDVKM. The V segment lost 5 bases and the J segment 5 bases; nucleotides outside the gene matches: 4. Notes on the study in general: Among persistent patients, a larger number of public clonotypes were shared (around 3,000) than among newly diagnosed patients (about 950).

The time point denotes: newly diagnosed GD, antithyroid drugs for less than 3 months. The TCR library used RNA extracted from PBMCs. The sample was also linked to a second study, of T cells in Graves' hyperthyroidism and ophthalmopathy.

The clonotype was recovered from a young woman with Graves disease. The chain links TRBV28 to TRBJ2-1, with 12 bases lining up with TRBD2. The specimen was peripheral blood mononuclear cells (PBMCs), collected at new diagnosis, from a patient treated with antithyroid drugs. In DNA, the CDR3 is TGTGCCAGCAGTCTAGCGGGAGGGCCCCACAATGAGCAGTTCTTC. Its translation is CASSLAGGPHNEQFF.